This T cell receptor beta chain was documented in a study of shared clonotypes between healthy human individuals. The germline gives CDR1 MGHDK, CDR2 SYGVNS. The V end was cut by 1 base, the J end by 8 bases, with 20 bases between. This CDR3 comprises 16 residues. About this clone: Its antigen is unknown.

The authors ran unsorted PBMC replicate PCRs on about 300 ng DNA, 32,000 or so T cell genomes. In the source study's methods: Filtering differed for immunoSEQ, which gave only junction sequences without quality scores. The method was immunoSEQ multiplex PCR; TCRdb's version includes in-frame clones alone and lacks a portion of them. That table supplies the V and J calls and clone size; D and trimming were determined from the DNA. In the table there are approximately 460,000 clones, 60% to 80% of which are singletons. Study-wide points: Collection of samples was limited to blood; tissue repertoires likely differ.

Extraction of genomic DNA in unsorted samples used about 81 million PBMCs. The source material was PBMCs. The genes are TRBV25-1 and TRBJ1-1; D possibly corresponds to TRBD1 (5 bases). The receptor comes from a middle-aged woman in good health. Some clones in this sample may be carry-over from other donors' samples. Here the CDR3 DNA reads TGTGCCAGCAGTGAATGGAGGGGTCTAGCACCCACGGAAGCTTTCTTT. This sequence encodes CASSEWRGLAPTEAFF.